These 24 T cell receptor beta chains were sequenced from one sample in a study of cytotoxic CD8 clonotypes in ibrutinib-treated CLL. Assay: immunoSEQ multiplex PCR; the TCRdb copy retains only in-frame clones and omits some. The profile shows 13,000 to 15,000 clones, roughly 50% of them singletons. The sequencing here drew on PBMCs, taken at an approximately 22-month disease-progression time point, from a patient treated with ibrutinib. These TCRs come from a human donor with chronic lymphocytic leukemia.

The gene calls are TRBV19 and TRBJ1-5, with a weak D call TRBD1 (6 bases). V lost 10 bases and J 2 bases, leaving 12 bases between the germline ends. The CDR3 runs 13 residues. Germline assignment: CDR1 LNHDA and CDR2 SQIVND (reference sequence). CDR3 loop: CAISRGGNQPQHF. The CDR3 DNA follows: TGTGCCATCTCGAGGGGGGGCAATCAGCCCCAGCATTTT.

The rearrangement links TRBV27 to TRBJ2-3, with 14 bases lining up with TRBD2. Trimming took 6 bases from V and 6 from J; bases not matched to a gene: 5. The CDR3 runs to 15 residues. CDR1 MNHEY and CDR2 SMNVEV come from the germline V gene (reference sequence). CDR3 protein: CASSQGTSGGDTQYF. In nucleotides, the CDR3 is TGTGCCAGCAGCCAAGGGACTAGCGGGGGTGATACGCAGTATTTT.

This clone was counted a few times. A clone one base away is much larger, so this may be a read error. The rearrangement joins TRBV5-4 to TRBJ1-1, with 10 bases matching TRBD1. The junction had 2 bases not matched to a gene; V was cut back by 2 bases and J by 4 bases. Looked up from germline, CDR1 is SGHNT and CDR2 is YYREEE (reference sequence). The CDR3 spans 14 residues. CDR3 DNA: TGTGCCAGCAGCTTTGACAGGGGGCTCACTGAAGCTTTCTTT. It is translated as CASSFDRGLTEAFF.

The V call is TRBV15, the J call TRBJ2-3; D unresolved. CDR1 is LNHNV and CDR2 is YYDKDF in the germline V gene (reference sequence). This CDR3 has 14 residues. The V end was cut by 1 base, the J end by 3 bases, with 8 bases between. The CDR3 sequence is CATSRGLETDTQYF. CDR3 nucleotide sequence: TGTGCCACCAGCAGAGGGTTGGAAACAGATACGCAGTATTTT.

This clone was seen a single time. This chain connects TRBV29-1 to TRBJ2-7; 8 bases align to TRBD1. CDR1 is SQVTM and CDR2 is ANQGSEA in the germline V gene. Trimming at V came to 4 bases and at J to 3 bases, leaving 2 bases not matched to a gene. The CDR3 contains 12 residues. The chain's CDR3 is CSVATGGYEQYF. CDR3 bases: TGCAGCGTTGCCACAGGGGGCTACGAGCAGTACTTC.

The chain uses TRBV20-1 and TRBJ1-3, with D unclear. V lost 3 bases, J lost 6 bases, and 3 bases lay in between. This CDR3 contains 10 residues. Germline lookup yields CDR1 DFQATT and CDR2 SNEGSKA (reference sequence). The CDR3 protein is CSARSNTIYF. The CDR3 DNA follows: TGCAGTGCTAGGTCAAACACCATATATTTT.

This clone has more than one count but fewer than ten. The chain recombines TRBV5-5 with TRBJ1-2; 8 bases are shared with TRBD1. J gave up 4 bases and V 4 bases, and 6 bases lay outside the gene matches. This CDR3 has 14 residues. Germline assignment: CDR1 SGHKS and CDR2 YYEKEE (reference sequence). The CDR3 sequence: CASSQDRVAYGYTF. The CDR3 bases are TGTGCCAGCAGCCAGGACAGGGTCGCCTATGGCTACACCTTC. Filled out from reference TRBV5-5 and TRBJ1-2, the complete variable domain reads DAGVTQSPTHLIKTRGQQVTLRCSPISGHKSVSWYQQVLGQGPQFIFQYYEKEERGRGNFPDRFSARQFPNYSSELNVNALLLGDSALYLCASSQDRVAYGYTFGSGTRLTVV.

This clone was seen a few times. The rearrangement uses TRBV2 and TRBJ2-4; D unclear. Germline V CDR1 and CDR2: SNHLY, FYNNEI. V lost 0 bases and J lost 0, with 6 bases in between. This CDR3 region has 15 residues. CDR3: CASSEAGIAKNIQYF. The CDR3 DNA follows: TGTGCCAGCAGTGAAGCGGGAATAGCCAAAAACATTCAGTACTTC.

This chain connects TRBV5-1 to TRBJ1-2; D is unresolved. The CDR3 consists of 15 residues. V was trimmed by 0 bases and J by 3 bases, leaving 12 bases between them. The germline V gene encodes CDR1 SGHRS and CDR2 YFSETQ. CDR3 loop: CASSLASAGHYGYTF. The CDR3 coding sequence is TGCGCCAGCAGCTTGGCCTCAGCCGGGCACTATGGCTACACCTTC. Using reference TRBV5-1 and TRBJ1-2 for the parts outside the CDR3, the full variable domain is KAGVTQTPRYLIKTRGQQVTLSCSPISGHRSVSWYQQTPGQGLQFLFEYFSETQRNKGNFPGRFSGRQFSNSRSEMNVSTLELGDSALYLCASSLASAGHYGYTFGSGTRLTVV.

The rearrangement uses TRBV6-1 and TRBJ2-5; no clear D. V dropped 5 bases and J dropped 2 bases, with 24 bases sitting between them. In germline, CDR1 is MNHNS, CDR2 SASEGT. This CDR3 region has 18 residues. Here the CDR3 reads CASSKGSVGQINQETQYF. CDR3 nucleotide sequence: TGTGCCAGCAGTAAAGGGTCGGTAGGGCAGATAAATCAAGAGACCCAGTACTTC.

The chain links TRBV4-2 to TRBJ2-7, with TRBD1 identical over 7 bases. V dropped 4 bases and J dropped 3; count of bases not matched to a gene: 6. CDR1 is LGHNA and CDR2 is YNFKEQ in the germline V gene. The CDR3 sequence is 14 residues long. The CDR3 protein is CASSLRQGGYEQYF. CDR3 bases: TGTGCCAGCAGCCTACGACAGGGTGGCTACGAGCAGTACTTC.

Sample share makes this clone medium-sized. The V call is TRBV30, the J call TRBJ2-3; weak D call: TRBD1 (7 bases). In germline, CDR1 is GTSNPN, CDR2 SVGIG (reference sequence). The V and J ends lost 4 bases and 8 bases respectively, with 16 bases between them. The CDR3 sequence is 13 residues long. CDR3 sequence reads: CAWNRGGEGTQYF. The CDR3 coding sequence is TGTGCCTGGAACAGGGGCGGGGAAGGTACGCAGTATTTT.

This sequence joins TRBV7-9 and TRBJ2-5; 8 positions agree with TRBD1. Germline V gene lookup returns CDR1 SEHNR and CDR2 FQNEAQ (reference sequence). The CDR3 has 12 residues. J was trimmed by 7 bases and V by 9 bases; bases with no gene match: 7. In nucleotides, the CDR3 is TGTGCCAGAAGCCCCGACAGGGGGACCCAGTACTTC. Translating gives CARSPDRGTQYF.

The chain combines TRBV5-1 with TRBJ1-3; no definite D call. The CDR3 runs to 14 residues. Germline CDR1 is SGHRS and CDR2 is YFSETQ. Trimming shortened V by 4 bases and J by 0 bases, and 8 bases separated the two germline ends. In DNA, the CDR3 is TGCGCCAGCAGCCAAGATTTCTCTGGAAACACCATATATTTT. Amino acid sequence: CASSQDFSGNTIYF.

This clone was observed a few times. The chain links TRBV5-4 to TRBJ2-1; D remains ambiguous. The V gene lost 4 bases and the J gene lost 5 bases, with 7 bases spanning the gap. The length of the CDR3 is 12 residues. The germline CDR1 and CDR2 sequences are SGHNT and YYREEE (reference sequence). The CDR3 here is CASSPGHNEQFF. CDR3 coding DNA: TGTGCCAGCAGCCCGGGCCACAATGAGCAGTTCTTC. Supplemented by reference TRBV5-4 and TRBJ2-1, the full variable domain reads ETGVTQSPTHLIKTRGQQVTLRCSSQSGHNTVSWYQQALGQGPQFIFQYYREEENGRGNFPPRFSGLQFPNYSSELNVNALELDDSALYLCASSPGHNEQFFGPGTRLTVL.

CDR3 sequence: CAAGGEGNTEAFF. CDR3 nucleotides: TGTGCCGCCGGTGGTGAGGGGAACACTGAAGCTTTCTTT. The rearrangement joins TRBV10-3 to TRBJ1-1; D is unresolved. This CDR3 contains 13 residues. Trimming took off 11 bases at V and 1 base at J, with 14 bases between the two ends. Germline V gene data show CDR1 as ENHRY and CDR2 as SYGVKD.

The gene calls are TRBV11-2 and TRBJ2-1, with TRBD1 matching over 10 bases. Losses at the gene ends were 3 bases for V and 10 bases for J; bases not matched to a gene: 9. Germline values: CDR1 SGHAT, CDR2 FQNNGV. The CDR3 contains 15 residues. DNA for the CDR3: TGTGCCAGCAGCTTTCCCGACAGGGGGCGCCGAGAGCAGTTCTTC. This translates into CASSFPDRGRREQFF.

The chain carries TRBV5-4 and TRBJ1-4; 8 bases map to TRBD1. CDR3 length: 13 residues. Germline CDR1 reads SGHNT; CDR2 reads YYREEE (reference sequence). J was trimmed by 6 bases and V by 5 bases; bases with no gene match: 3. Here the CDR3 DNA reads TGTGCCAGCAGGGAGGGACAGGATGAAAAACTGTTTTTT. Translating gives CASREGQDEKLFF.

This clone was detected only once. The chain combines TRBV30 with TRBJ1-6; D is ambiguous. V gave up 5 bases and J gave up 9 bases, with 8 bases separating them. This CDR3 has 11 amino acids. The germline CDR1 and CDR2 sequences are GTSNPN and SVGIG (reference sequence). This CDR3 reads CAWGGLSPLHF. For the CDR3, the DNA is TGTGCCTGGGGTGGGCTTTCACCCCTCCACTTT. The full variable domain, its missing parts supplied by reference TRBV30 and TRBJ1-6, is SQTIHQWPATLVQPVGSPLSLECTVEGTSNPNLYWYRQAAGRGLQLLFYSVGIGQISSEVPQNLSASRPQDRQFILSSKKLLLSDSGFYLCAWGGLSPLHFGNGTRLTVT.

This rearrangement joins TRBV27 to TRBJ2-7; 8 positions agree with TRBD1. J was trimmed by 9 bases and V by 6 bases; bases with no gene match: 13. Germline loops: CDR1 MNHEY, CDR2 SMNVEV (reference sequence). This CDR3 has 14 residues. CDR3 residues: CASSAGTGRRGQYF. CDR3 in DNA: TGTGCCAGCAGCGCCGGGACAGGAAGGCGAGGGCAGTACTTC.

The CDR3 DNA follows: TGCGCCAGCAGCTTGGAGCTGAACACTGAAGCTTTCTTT. Its protein is CASSLELNTEAFF. The gene calls are TRBV5-1 and TRBJ1-1; D is unresolved. Germline CDR1 and CDR2: SGHRS and YFSETQ. CDR3 size: 13 residues. Trimming stripped 0 bases from V and 0 bases from J, with 3 bases between.

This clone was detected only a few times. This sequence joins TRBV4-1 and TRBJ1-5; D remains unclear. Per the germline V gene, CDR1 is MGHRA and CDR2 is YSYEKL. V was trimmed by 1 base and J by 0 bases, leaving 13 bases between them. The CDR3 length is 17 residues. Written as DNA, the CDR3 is TGCGCCAGCAGCCAAGGGGCCGGAGTTTCTAGCAATCAGCCCCAGCATTTT. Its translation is CASSQGAGVSSNQPQHF.

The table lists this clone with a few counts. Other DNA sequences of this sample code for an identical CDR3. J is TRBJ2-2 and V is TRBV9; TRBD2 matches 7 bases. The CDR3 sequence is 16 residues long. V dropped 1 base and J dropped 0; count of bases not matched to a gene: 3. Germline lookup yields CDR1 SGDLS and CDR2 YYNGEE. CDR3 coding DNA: TGTGCCAGCAGCGTATCCGGGACTACGAACACCGGGGAGCTGTTTTTT. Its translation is CASSVSGTTNTGELFF.

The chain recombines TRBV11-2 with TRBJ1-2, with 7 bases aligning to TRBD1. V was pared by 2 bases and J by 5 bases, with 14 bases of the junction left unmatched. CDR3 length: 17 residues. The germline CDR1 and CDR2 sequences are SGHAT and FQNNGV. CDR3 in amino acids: CASSLRGSAQGVYGYTF. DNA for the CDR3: TGTGCCAGCAGCTTACGCGGTTCGGCGCAGGGGGTGTATGGCTACACCTTC.